This T cell receptor beta chain was recovered during a study of immune characterization of retroperitoneal liposarcoma. Germline lookup yields CDR1 MNHNS and CDR2 SASEGT. This CDR3 has 11 amino acids. The germline V and J ends were trimmed by 6 bases and 8 bases, with 10 bases remaining between them. From the PCR reads, TCRdb called clonotypes with MiXCR, one entry per CDR3 protein. The sample consists of about 9,200 distinct CDR3 sequences, approximately 26% of them appearing once. Source material: tumor tissue. The receptor comes from a female donor with retroperitoneal liposarcoma. The chain employs TRBV6-1 and TRBJ1-2; D gene unclear. The CDR3 nucleotides read TGTGCCAGCAGGATAGGGAACGGCTACACCTTC. Amino acid sequence: CASRIGNGYTF.